Given below is one T cell receptor beta chain in context. The RNA, 0.5 to 1 ug, was put through reverse transcription using random hexamers. TCRdb called the immunoSEQ multiplex PCR reads again in MiXCR, with one record for every CDR3 protein. This repertoire shows 150,000 to 200,000 distinct CDR3 sequences, around 96% found once; its top ten account for roughly 0.14%. The entry originates in a study of CD8 T cells in Susac syndrome. The CDR3 has 12 amino acids. Looked up from germline, CDR1 is SQVTM and CDR2 is ANQGSEA. Trimming left V 7 bases short and J 3 bases short, with 13 bases between. This rearrangement joins TRBV29-1 to TRBJ2-7; D may be TRBD1 or TRBD2 (5 bases each). Sequencing was carried out using CD4+ T cells from PBMCs. The sequence derives from a human donor in good health. Written as DNA, the CDR3 is TGCAGCGGTGGGGACGGTGGCTACGAGCAGTACTTC. It specifies CSGGDGGYEQYF.